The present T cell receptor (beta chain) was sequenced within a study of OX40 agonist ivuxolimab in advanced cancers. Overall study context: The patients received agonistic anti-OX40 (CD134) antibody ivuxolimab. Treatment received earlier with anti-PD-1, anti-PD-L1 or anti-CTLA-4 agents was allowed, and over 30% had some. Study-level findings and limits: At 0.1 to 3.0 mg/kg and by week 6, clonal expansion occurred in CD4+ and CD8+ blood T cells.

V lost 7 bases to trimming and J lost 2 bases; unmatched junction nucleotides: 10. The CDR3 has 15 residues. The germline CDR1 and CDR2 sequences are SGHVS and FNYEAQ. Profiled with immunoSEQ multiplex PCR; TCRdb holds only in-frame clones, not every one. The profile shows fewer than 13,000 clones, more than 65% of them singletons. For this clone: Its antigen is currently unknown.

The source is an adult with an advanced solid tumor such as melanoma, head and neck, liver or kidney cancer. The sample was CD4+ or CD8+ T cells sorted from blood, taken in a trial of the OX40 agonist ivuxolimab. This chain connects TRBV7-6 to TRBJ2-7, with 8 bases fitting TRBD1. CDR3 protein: CASTKLGQDTYEQYF. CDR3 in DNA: TGTGCCAGCACCAAATTGGGACAGGACACCTACGAGCAGTACTTC.